Listed below are T cell receptor beta chains from one sample, sequenced in a study of OX40 agonist ivuxolimab in advanced cancers. Some clones are missing from TCRdb's copy, which holds only in-frame ones; the method was immunoSEQ multiplex PCR. This sample has around 74,000 clones; around 85% occur once, and the top ten carry 5% to 7%. Material: CD4+ or CD8+ T cells sorted from blood, obtained in a trial of the OX40 agonist ivuxolimab. These receptor sequences come from an adult with an advanced solid tumor such as melanoma, head and neck, liver or kidney cancer. Each CDR3 is given with its conserved first and last residue. D genes are given only for firm matches. Part of the rows lack a size; the others show once, few, many or a class for expanded clones.

clone_size	v_call	j_call	d_call	cdr3_nt	cdr3_aa
once	TRBV11-2	TRBJ1-1	-	TGTGCCAGCAGCTTATCGGGCAGCCAGAACACTGAAGCTTTCTTT	CASSLSGSQNTEAFF
-	TRBV28	TRBJ1-1	-	TGTGCCAGCATTTACAGGGTCGGGTGGGCTGAAGCTTTCTTT	CASIYRVGWAEAFF
-	TRBV19	TRBJ1-5	-	TGTGCCAGTAGTATAGGGCAGGCTTATAGCAATCAGCCCCAGCATTTT	CASSIGQAYSNQPQHF
-	TRBV6-5	TRBJ2-7	-	TGTGCCAGCAGTTACTCGGCTATATACGAGCAGTACTTC	CASSYSAIYEQYF
once	TRBV10-3	TRBJ1-2	-	TGTGCCATCAGTGAGTGGAGCGGTGGGGCCTATGGCTACACCTTC	CAISEWSGGAYGYTF
-	TRBV14	TRBJ2-3	-	TGTGCCAGCAGTCGGACGGTGGGAGTGAGTGATACGCAGTATTTT	CASSRTVGVSDTQYF
-	TRBV6-5	TRBJ2-7	TRBD1	TGTGCCAGCAGTGAAGCTAGGACAGGCGGACAGTACTTC	CASSEARTGGQYF
-	TRBV6-1	TRBJ2-7	TRBD1	TGTGCCAGCACCCCAGACAGGGGACAGCAGTACTTC	CASTPDRGQQYF
-	TRBV5-8	TRBJ1-6	-	TGTGCCAGCAGCTTCCCCGGGGGGGCAGGGTCACCCCTCCACTTT	CASSFPGGAGSPLHF
many	TRBV6-6	TRBJ1-4	TRBD1	TGTGCCAGCAGTTATCCCGGGACAGGCACGGAAAAACTGTTTTTT	CASSYPGTGTEKLFF
-	TRBV7-2	TRBJ1-2	-	TGTGCCAGCAGAGTCGGGACACCTCAAGGGTATGGCTACACCTTC	CASRVGTPQGYGYTF
-	TRBV10-1	TRBJ2-7	TRBD2	TGCGCCAGCAGTGAGTCCAGGGAGGGCTCCTACGAGCAGTACTTC	CASSESREGSYEQYF
-	TRBV4-1	TRBJ2-1	-	TGCGCCAGCAGCCCCCTAAAAGCAGGGGACAATGAGCAGTTCTTC	CASSPLKAGDNEQFF
-	TRBV5-4	TRBJ2-3	-	TGTGCCAGCAGCTTGGCGGGGGTTAGGCTAGGCACAGATACGCAGTATTTT	CASSLAGVRLGTDTQYF
-	TRBV5-8	TRBJ2-1	TRBD2	TGTGCCAGCCGGCCCATAGGCGGGAGCTTAAATGAGCAGTTCTTC	CASRPIGGSLNEQFF
-	TRBV29-1	TRBJ2-5	TRBD2	TGCAGCGTCCGGGGACTAGCGGGAGGCCGTCGCGGGGAGACCCAGTACTTC	CSVRGLAGGRRGETQYF
-	TRBV27	TRBJ1-4	-	TGTGCCGGCAGTTTTGGCCCTACAGGGTCAACTAATGAAAAACTGTTTTTT	CAGSFGPTGSTNEKLFF
-	TRBV27	TRBJ2-3	-	TGTGCCAGCAGCCCCGCCCTAGAGTCGCCAGATACGCAGTATTTT	CASSPALESPDTQYF
-	TRBV4-1	TRBJ1-4	-	TGCGCCAGCAGCCGCACGGGGCTGGGCGAAAAACTGTTTTTT	CASSRTGLGEKLFF
-	TRBV7-2	TRBJ2-7	TRBD2	TGTGCCAGCTCCCAAACCGGGACTAGCGGGGGTTACGAGCAGTACTTC	CASSQTGTSGGYEQYF
once	TRBV9	TRBJ1-3	-	TGTGCCAGCAGCGTTCGTACAGGGAGCGCTGGAAACACCATATATTTT	CASSVRTGSAGNTIYF
-	TRBV10-3	TRBJ1-1	-	TGTGCCATCAATGAGGCAGGGAACACTGAAGCTTTCTTT	CAINEAGNTEAFF
-	TRBV4-2	TRBJ2-1	TRBD2	TGTGCCAGCAGCCAAGAAGGGCTAGCGGGAAACAATGAGCAGTTCTTC	CASSQEGLAGNNEQFF
-	TRBV27	TRBJ2-7	-	TGTGCCAGCAGTTTTTTTAGTAGCTACGAGCAGTACTTC	CASSFFSSYEQYF